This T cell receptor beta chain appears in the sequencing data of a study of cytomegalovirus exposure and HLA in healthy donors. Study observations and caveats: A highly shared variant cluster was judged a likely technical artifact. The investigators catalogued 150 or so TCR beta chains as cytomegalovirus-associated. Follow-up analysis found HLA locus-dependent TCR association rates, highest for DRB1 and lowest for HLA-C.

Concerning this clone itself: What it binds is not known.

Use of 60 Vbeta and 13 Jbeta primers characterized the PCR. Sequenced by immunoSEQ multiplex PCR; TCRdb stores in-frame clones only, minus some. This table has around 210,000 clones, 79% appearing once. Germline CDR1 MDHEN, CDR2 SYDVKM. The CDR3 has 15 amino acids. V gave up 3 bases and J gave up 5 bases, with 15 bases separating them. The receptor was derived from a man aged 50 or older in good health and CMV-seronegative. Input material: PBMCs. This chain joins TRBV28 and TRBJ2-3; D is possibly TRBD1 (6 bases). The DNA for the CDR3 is TGTGCCAGCAGTTTTATTCTGGGGGCCGAAGATACGCAGTATTTT. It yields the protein CASSFILGAEDTQYF.